The clone carrying this T cell receptor beta chain was found a few times. Its antigen is undetermined. This entry is derived from a study of response to subunit inactivated influenza vaccine. The study, taken as a whole, reports: Seasonal influenza vaccination, on each occasion, was suggested by the authors to recruit few new T cells.

The CDR3 extends over 13 amino acids. The V and J ends lost 1 base and 6 bases respectively, with 10 bases between them. Per germline, CDR1 SGHDN and CDR2 FVKESK. TCRdb recomputed calls from the RT-PCR reads with MiXCR, one row per CDR3 protein. The sample carries fewer than 200,000 distinct CDR3 sequences, about 9.3% recorded once. The TCR comes from a man aged 45-60 years who received an inactivated influenza vaccine. The chain has TRBV14 and TRBJ2-7, with unresolved D. This material consisted of non-naive T cells sorted from PBMCs, taken on the day of vaccination. The CDR3 DNA is TGTGCCAGCAGCCAAGTCCGAGTAGGCGAGCAGTACTTC. Protein: CASSQVRVGEQYF.